This entry concerns a single T cell receptor (beta chain). Germline CDR1 and CDR2: PRHDT and FYEKMQ (reference sequence). V shed 5 bases and J shed 4 bases, with 13 bases lying between them. CDR3 length: 14 amino acids. The sample is drawn from a study of cytotoxic CD8 clonotypes in ibrutinib-treated CLL. The data were produced by immunoSEQ multiplex PCR, yet TCRdb's version contains in-frame clones alone and is incomplete. The sample contains thousands of clones, roughly 71% of which appear only once. This chain joins TRBV13 and TRBJ2-3; D is perhaps TRBD2 (6 bases). The sequenced sample was PBMCs, obtained before ibrutinib treatment. The clonotype comes from a human donor with chronic lymphocytic leukemia. CDR3 DNA: TGTGCCAGCAGCCCACCCTCGGGAGCAGATACGCAGTATTTT. It translates to CASSPPSGADTQYF. The whole variable domain, filled in from reference TRBV13 and TRBJ2-3, reads AAGVIQSPRHLIKEKRETATLKCYPIPRHDTVYWYQQGPGQDPQFLISFYEKMQSDKGSIPDRFSAQQFSDYHSELNMSSLELGDSALYFCASSPPSGADTQYFGPGTRLTVL.